One sample yielded the 25 T cell receptor beta chains listed below, sequenced in a study of T cells in Graves' hyperthyroidism and ophthalmopathy. Researchers amplified the TCR beta CDR3 regions from RNA transcripts. The study used the HTBI primer set for a first-round RT-PCR of the TCR CDR3. A single record per CDR3 protein comes from TCRdb applying MiXCR to the multiplex PCR reads. The sample comprises 250,000 to 300,000 distinct CDR3 sequences, 12% to 15% of which are singletons, and 6.5% to 10% rests with the top ten. Sequenced input: blood. These receptors came from a woman aged 40-49 years with Graves' hyperthyroidism.

This clonotype was observed at least ten times. The chain uses TRBV27 and TRBJ1-5, with TRBD1 as a possible D gene (5 bases). In germline, CDR1 is MNHEY, CDR2 SMNVEV (reference sequence). CDR3 size: 19 residues. V gave up 5 bases and J gave up 4 bases, with 27 bases separating them. CDR3 region: CASSLFSPHRAGPNQPQHF. The CDR3 bases are TGTGCCAGCAGTCTCTTTTCCCCCCATCGCGCAGGGCCAAATCAGCCCCAGCATTTT.

This clonotype was seen at least ten times. V is TRBV12-3 or TRBV12-4 and J is TRBJ2-3; TRBD2 might be the D (5 bases). Between the trimmed V and J ends, which lost 3 bases and 8 bases, there was a span of 12 bases. CDR3 size: 13 residues. CDR3 residues: CASSFASRGTQYF. The DNA for the CDR3 is TGTGCCAGCAGTTTCGCGAGCCGGGGTACGCAGTATTTT.

This clonotype occurred many times. The genes are TRBV2 and TRBJ1-1; D unresolved. The CDR3 runs to 14 residues. Trimming took off 3 bases at V and 5 bases at J, with 13 bases between the two ends. Per germline, CDR1 SNHLY and CDR2 FYNNEI. The CDR3: CASSDRLGWTEAFF. In DNA form, the CDR3 reads TGTGCCAGCAGTGATCGACTTGGGTGGACTGAAGCTTTCTTT. Based on the CDR3 plus reference TRBV2 and TRBJ1-1, the full variable domain is EPEVTQTPSHQVTQMGQEVILRCVPISNHLYFYWYRQILGQKVEFLVSFYNNEISEKSEIFDDQFSVERPDGSNFTLKIRSTKLEDSAMYFCASSDRLGWTEAFFGQGTRLTVV.

This clonotype occurred a few times. The chain couples TRBV24-1 to TRBJ2-5, with TRBD2 identical over 9 bases. The V gene's germline CDR1 is KGHDR and CDR2 SFDVKD. The CDR3 loop spans 15 amino acids. The V gene end was trimmed by 4 bases and the J gene end by 0 bases; junction bases not matched to a gene: 2. The CDR3 sequence is CATSESGRYQETQYF. The CDR3 bases are TGTGCCACCAGTGAGAGCGGGAGGTACCAAGAGACCCAGTACTTC.

This clonotype has ten or more counts. V and J are TRBV3-1 and TRBJ2-5; TRBD2 agrees at 10 bases. This CDR3 region has 15 residues. CDR1 LGHDT and CDR2 YNNKEL come from the germline V gene (reference sequence). The V segment lost 0 bases and the J segment 4 bases; nucleotides outside the gene matches: 2. The CDR3 loop is CASSQEASGGETQYF. CDR3 nucleotide sequence: TGTGCCAGCAGCCAAGAGGCTAGCGGGGGAGAGACCCAGTACTTC.

This clonotype was seen ten or more times. The chain links TRBV10-3 to TRBJ2-1; TRBD2 might be the D (6 bases). CDR1 and CDR2 (germline): ENHRY, SYGVKD. Trimming stripped 0 bases from V and 7 bases from J, with 13 bases between. The CDR3 has 15 residues. CDR3 bases: TGTGCCATCAGTGAGTCGGAGGGGATAGGAAATGAGCAGTTCTTC. Amino acids: CAISESEGIGNEQFF.

This clonotype has a count of ten or more. The chain carries TRBV24-1 and TRBJ2-3, with 9 positions matching TRBD2. J gave up 0 bases and V 2 bases, and 11 bases lay outside the gene matches. CDR1 is KGHDR and CDR2 is SFDVKD in the germline V gene. This CDR3 has 19 amino acids. The CDR3: CATSDYHQPTSGSTDTQYF. As DNA, the CDR3 is TGTGCCACCAGTGATTACCACCAACCAACTAGCGGGAGCACAGATACGCAGTATTTT.

There are many counts of this clonotype. CDR3 residues: CASFRDYTEAFF. The CDR3 region has the DNA TGTGCCAGCTTCCGGGATTACACTGAAGCTTTCTTT. This rearrangement joins TRBV6-1 to TRBJ1-1; no definite D call. There are 12 residues in the CDR3. CDR1 is MNHNS, CDR2 SASEGT, per germline. V lost 8 bases to trimming and J lost 3 bases, with 10 bases between them.

In its sample, this clonotype was seen a few times. The chain employs TRBV7-9 and TRBJ2-3, with D possibly matching TRBD1 (6 bases). V dropped 2 bases and J dropped 3 bases, with 12 bases sitting between them. The CDR3 loop spans 15 amino acids. The germline gives CDR1 SEHNR, CDR2 FQNEAQ (reference sequence). CDR3 in amino acids: CASSLMDSQTDTQYF. The CDR3 DNA reads TGTGCCAGCAGCTTAATGGACAGCCAAACAGATACGCAGTATTTT.

This clonotype was seen many times. The chain carries TRBV29-1 and TRBJ2-3; D remains unclear. Germline V gene sequence: CDR1 SQVTM, CDR2 ANQGSEA. Between the trimmed V and J ends, which lost 1 base and 1 base, there was a span of 9 bases. This CDR3 region has 14 residues. Here the CDR3 DNA reads TGCAGCGTTGAAGGACAACCTCGCACAGATACGCAGTATTTT. It specifies CSVEGQPRTDTQYF.

This clonotype was counted many times. The chain has TRBV5-6 and TRBJ2-2; 8 positions agree with TRBD1. Unmatched junction bases numbered 6, after V lost 1 base and J lost 4 bases. In germline, CDR1 is SGHDT, CDR2 YYEEEE. The CDR3 extends over 16 amino acids. Here the CDR3 reads CASSLRTGIITGELFF. In DNA form, the CDR3 reads TGTGCCAGCAGCTTGAGGACAGGGATCATCACCGGGGAGCTGTTTTTT.

In its sample, this clonotype was seen many times. This chain connects TRBV29-1 to TRBJ1-1, with 7 positions matching TRBD1. After removal of 7 bases from V and 0 bases from J, the junction contained 5 bases not matched to a gene. The CDR3 has 13 amino acids. Germline values: CDR1 SQVTM, CDR2 ANQGSEA. The CDR3 loop reads CSAGGAMNTEAFF. For the CDR3, the DNA is TGCAGCGCAGGGGGGGCTATGAACACTGAAGCTTTCTTT. The full variable domain, with the rest looked up from reference TRBV29-1 and TRBJ1-1, is SAVISQKPSRDICQRGTSLTIQCQVDSQVTMMFWYRQQPGQSLTLIATANQGSEATYESGFVIDKFPISRPNLTFSTLTVSNMSPEDSSIYLCSAGGAMNTEAFFGQGTRLTVV.

This clonotype was picked up a small number of times. J is TRBJ2-1 and V is TRBV7-9; D might be TRBD2 (5 bases). The CDR3 consists of 12 residues. Germline CDR1 is SEHNR and CDR2 is FQNEAQ (reference sequence). Trimming cost V 5 bases and J 13 bases, with 15 bases left between them. CDR3: CASSKLDPPQFF. The CDR3 DNA reads as TGTGCCAGCAGCAAACTAGATCCGCCACAGTTCTTC.

The sample holds many counts of this clonotype. This chain links TRBV2 with TRBJ2-7, with TRBD1 matching over 7 bases. J gave up 5 bases and V 7 bases, and 8 bases lay outside the gene matches. Germline CDR1 reads SNHLY; CDR2 reads FYNNEI. The CDR3 loop spans 13 amino acids. The CDR3 DNA follows: TGTGCCAGCACACGGGGACAGTCAGACGAGCAGTACTTC. This gives the protein CASTRGQSDEQYF. Full variable domain (outside the CDR3, taken from reference TRBV2 and TRBJ2-7): EPEVTQTPSHQVTQMGQEVILRCVPISNHLYFYWYRQILGQKVEFLVSFYNNEISEKSEIFDDQFSVERPDGSNFTLKIRSTKLEDSAMYFCASTRGQSDEQYFGPGTRLTVT.

The table lists this clonotype with a few counts. The rearrangement links TRBV6-1 to TRBJ1-1; D uncertain. CDR3 length: 12 amino acids. Germline CDR1 reads MNHNS; CDR2 reads SASEGT. V was clipped by 7 bases and J by 4 bases, with 10 bases between them. The CDR3 coding sequence is TGTGCCAGCAACGGAGGCGGCACTGAAGCTTTCTTT. It specifies CASNGGGTEAFF.

Only a few counts were recorded for this clonotype. The chain joins TRBV20-1 to TRBJ2-2; 9 positions agree with TRBD2. The CDR3 is 15 residues long. CDR1 and CDR2 from the germline V gene are DFQATT and SNEGSKA (reference sequence). V dropped 0 bases and J dropped 4; count of bases not matched to a gene: 3. The DNA of the CDR3 is TGCAGTGCTAGAGACGTGACTAGCGGCACCGGGGAGCTGTTTTTT. Translation gives CSARDVTSGTGELFF.

This clonotype was found many times. CDR3 DNA: TGTGCCAGCAGCTTTGGGTCCCTCCAGTATTTT. This gives the protein CASSFGSLQYF. The rearrangement joins TRBV5-8 to TRBJ2-3; D is ambiguous. V was shortened by 2 bases and J by 12 bases, with 10 bases between the two germline ends. The CDR3 runs 11 residues. The germline V gene encodes CDR1 SGHTS and CDR2 YDEGEE.

This clonotype was picked up many times. The V call is TRBV12-3 or TRBV12-4, the J call TRBJ2-7, with D perhaps matching TRBD1 (5 bases). V was clipped by 4 bases and J by 0 bases, with 10 bases between them. CDR3 length equals 14 residues. In DNA form, the CDR3 reads TGTGCCAGCAGTTACCAGGGATTCTCCTACGAGCAGTACTTC. Its translation is CASSYQGFSYEQYF.

This clonotype was seen a few times. V is TRBV11-2 and J is TRBJ2-1, with D maybe TRBD2 (5 bases). Germline V gene data show CDR1 as SGHAT and CDR2 as FQNNGV. The V end was cut by 6 bases, the J end by 9 bases, with 15 bases between. The CDR3 runs to 13 residues. This CDR3 reads CASRPTRTGEQFF. The CDR3 coding sequence is TGTGCCAGCAGGCCAACTAGAACCGGTGAGCAGTTCTTC.

This clonotype came up many times. This sequence joins TRBV3-1 and TRBJ2-2, with 9 bases aligning to TRBD2. V dropped 6 bases and J dropped 2; count of bases not matched to a gene: 13. This CDR3 is built from 18 residues. Germline V gives CDR1 LGHDT, CDR2 YNNKEL (reference sequence). CDR3: CASRKYATSGFNTGELFF. The CDR3 coding sequence is TGTGCCAGCAGAAAATACGCCACTAGCGGGTTTAACACCGGGGAGCTGTTTTTT.

This chain joins TRBV20-1 and TRBJ1-2, with D possibly matching TRBD1 (5 bases). V lost 6 bases, J lost 6 bases, and 14 bases lay in between. Looked up from germline, CDR1 is DFQATT and CDR2 is SNEGSKA (reference sequence). The CDR3 is 12 amino acids. CDR3 in amino acids: CSALKGTDGYTF. DNA of the CDR3: TGCAGTGCCTTGAAGGGGACGGATGGCTACACCTTC.

This clonotype was seen repeatedly, ten times or more. The chain has TRBV5-1 and TRBJ2-1; D is unclear. Germline CDR1 SGHRS, CDR2 YFSETQ. Deletions cut 0 bases from V and 4 bases from J, with 5 bases between. This CDR3 has 13 amino acids. The CDR3 spells CASSLDGYNEQFF. The CDR3 DNA reads TGCGCCAGCAGCTTGGATGGATACAATGAGCAGTTCTTC. The full variable domain, in which reference TRBV5-1 and TRBJ2-1 provide the parts outside the CDR3, is KAGVTQTPRYLIKTRGQQVTLSCSPISGHRSVSWYQQTPGQGLQFLFEYFSETQRNKGNFPGRFSGRQFSNSRSEMNVSTLELGDSALYLCASSLDGYNEQFFGPGTRLTVL.

This clonotype was detected ten times or more. This chain links TRBV27 with TRBJ2-7; D unclear. Per the germline V gene, CDR1 is MNHEY and CDR2 is SMNVEV (reference sequence). V was clipped by 4 bases and J by 2 bases, with 9 bases between them. The CDR3 consists of 13 residues. The CDR3 region has the DNA TGTGCCAGCAGTTCTATTAACACCTACGAGCAGTACTTC. Its translation is CASSSINTYEQYF.

This clonotype was observed at least ten times. The chain employs TRBV5-1 and TRBJ2-3; D tentatively fits TRBD1 or TRBD2 (6 bases each). Per the germline V gene, CDR1 is SGHRS and CDR2 is YFSETQ. With 7 bases removed from V and 5 bases from J, the gap between germline ends came to 20 bases. This CDR3 has 15 residues. CDR3 protein: CASGGGPGGEDTQYF. CDR3 nucleotide sequence: TGCGCCAGCGGTGGGGGCCCCGGGGGAGAAGATACGCAGTATTTT.

This clonotype was counted ten times or more. This chain joins TRBV5-5 and TRBJ1-1; 8 bases map to TRBD1. The CDR3 length is 13 residues. Germline values: CDR1 SGHKS, CDR2 YYEKEE (reference sequence). V was pared by 3 bases and J by 3 bases, with 1 base of the junction left unmatched. Written as DNA, the CDR3 is TGTGCCAGCAGCTGGACAGGGTACACTGAAGCTTTCTTT. Protein sequence: CASSWTGYTEAFF.